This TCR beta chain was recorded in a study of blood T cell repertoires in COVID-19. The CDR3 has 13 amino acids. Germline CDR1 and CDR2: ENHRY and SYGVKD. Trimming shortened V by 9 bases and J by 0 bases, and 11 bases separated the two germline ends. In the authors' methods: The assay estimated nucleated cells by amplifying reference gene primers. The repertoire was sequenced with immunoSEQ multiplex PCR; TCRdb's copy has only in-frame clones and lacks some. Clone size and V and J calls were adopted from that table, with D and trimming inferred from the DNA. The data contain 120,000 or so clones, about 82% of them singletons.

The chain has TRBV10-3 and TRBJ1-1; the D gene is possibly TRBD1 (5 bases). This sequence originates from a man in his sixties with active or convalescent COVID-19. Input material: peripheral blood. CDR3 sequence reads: CAISDNLNTEAFF. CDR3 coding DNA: TGTGCCATATCGGACAACCTGAACACTGAAGCTTTCTTT.